Below, one TCR beta chain is given with its context. The sample originates from a study of cytomegalovirus exposure and HLA in healthy donors. Assay: immunoSEQ multiplex PCR; the TCRdb copy retains only in-frame clones and omits some. This table holds over 150,000 clones, approximately 86% found once. The specimen sequenced was PBMCs. The origin of this receptor is a woman aged 18-29 years in good health and CMV-seronegative.

The CDR3 sequence is CASSPGQGAGDTQYF. CDR3 coding DNA: TGTGCCAGCAGCCCGGGACAGGGGGCGGGGGATACGCAGTATTTT. This rearrangement joins TRBV7-6 to TRBJ2-3, with 12 bases that match TRBD1. V dropped 5 bases and J dropped 6; count of bases not matched to a gene: 6. Germline V gives CDR1 SGHVS, CDR2 FNYEAQ. The CDR3 consists of 15 residues.